This T cell receptor beta chain was retrieved from a study of cytomegalovirus exposure and HLA in healthy donors. Regarding the study as a whole: Later analysis identified a missense DCLRE1C variant that was linked to TCR beta V- and J-gene trimming.

As concerns this clone: Its antigen is not known.

13 Jbeta primers and 60 Vbeta primers were used for the PCR. Using immunoSEQ multiplex PCR, the repertoire was profiled, and TCRdb retains in-frame clones only, with some absent. The sample has more than 150,000 clones; roughly three quarters are singletons. This clonotype was obtained from a woman in her 30s in good health and CMV-seropositive. Sequenced: PBMCs.

Here the CDR3 DNA reads TGCGCCAGCAGCCAAGGATCAGGCGGAGGTCAGCCCCAGCATTTT. It codes for CASSQGSGGGQPQHF. V usage is TRBV4-3 and J usage is TRBJ1-5; D ambiguous. The CDR3 runs 15 residues. Trimming cost V 1 base and J 6 bases, with 13 bases left between them. Germline values: CDR1 LGHNA, CDR2 YSLEER.